This T cell receptor (beta chain) was sequenced in a study of cytomegalovirus exposure and HLA in healthy donors. The PCR used 60 Vbeta and 13 Jbeta primers. The method was immunoSEQ multiplex PCR; TCRdb's version includes in-frame clones alone and lacks a portion of them. The sample yields about 170,000 clones, more than 65% seen once. These donors, healthy bone marrow donors, were studied. Broader study findings: For most TCR beta V segments, an earlier analysis put the productive rate at about 87% or about 30% of the time.

Points on this clone: Its antigen is unknown.

The sample was PBMCs. This receptor was identified in a male donor in good health and CMV-seronegative.

The CDR3 reads CASSLERGLSYGYTF. CDR3 DNA sequence: TGCGCCAGCAGCTTGGAGCGGGGGCTCAGCTATGGCTACACCTTC. V usage is TRBV5-1 and J usage is TRBJ1-2; perhaps TRBD1 as D (6 bases). The CDR3 spans 15 residues. V lost 0 bases, J lost 4 bases, and 13 bases lay in between. The germline V gene has CDR1 SGHRS and CDR2 YFSETQ.